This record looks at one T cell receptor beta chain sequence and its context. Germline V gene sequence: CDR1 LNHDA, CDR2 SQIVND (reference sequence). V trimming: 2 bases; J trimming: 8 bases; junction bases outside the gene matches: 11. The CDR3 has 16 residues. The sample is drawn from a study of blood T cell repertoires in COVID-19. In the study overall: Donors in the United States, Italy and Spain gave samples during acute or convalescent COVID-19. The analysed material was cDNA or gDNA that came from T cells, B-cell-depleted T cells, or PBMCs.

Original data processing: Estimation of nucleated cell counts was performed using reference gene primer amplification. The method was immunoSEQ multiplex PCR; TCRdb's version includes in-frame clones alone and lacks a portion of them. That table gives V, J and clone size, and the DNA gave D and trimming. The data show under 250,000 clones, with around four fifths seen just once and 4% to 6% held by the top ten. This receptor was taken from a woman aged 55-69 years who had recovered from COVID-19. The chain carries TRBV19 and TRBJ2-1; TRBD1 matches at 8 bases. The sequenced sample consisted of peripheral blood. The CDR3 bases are TGTGCCAGTAGTATAAGGTCCGGGACAGGTGGCGATGAGCAGTTCTTC. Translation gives CASSIRSGTGGDEQFF.